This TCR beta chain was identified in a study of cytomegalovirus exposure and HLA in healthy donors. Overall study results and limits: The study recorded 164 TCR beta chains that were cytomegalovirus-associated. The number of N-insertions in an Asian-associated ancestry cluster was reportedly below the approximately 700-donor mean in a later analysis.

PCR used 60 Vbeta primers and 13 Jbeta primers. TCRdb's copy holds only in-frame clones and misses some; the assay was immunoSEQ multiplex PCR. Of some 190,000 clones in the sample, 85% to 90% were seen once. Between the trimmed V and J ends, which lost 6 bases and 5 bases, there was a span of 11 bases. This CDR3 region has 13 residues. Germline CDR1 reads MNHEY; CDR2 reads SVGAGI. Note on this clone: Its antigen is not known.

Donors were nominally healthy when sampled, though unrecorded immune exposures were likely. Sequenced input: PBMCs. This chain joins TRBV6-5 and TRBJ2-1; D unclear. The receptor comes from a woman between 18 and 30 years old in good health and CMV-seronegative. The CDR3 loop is CASSLLRNNEQFF. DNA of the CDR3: TGTGCCAGCAGCTTATTGAGGAACAATGAGCAGTTCTTC.